This T cell receptor (beta chain) was captured by sequencing in a study of T cells in narcolepsy (dated by TCRdb to the late 2010s). Regarding the research as a whole: Healthy control donors were enrolled in the study alongside patients who had narcolepsy type 1 or type 2 (NT1, NT2). Autoreactive T cells targeting hypocretin neuron self-antigens (hypocretin, TRIB2) were sought in narcolepsy patients, and TCR Vbeta sequencing was used to track clonotypes in blood and CSF.

Remarks on this clone: No cognate antigen has been identified for it. Per-nucleotide qualities are absent, and no much larger clonotype sits a single base away.

For TCR Vbeta sequencing, memory CD4+ T cells were sorted ex vivo from the peripheral blood of narcolepsy patients and healthy controls. Points the paper makes about the study in general: Numbers of sequenced blood memory CD4+ clonotypes were comparable, averaging about 39,494 in patients and roughly 30,000 in controls. No sequences matching autoreactive T cell clones were present in some of the blood memory CD4+ repertoires from patients and controls. According to the report, autoreactive clonotypes were detected serially in the blood of the same patients and of different patients, but not in healthy controls. Plots that compared CSF and blood CD4+ T cell clonotypes from the same patient highlighted HCRT-specific and TRIB2-specific autoreactive clonotypes.

Library method: the immunoSEQ multiplex PCR assay. TCRdb took this table from immuneACCESS and kept in-frame rearrangements with V and J called. Such tables lack part of the clones; where checked against another copy, unresolved V genes explain under half of the gap, and the rest is unexplained. Present in this sample are tens of thousands of clones, 84% of which were seen just once. 1.3% of the sample is in the top ten clones. CDR1 MDHEN and CDR2 SYDVKM are derived from the germline V gene. The CDR3 has 12 amino acids, counting the end cysteine and phenylalanine. Only the CDR3 region is kept as DNA, spanning 36 bases read in frame from base 1. A distance of 8 bases separates the germline ends of V and J, which lose 5 bases and 4 bases respectively.

Specimen: CD45RA- memory CD4+ T cells from PBMCs. This specimen's cell subset or site label, per the study, means: memory T cells sorted ex vivo from peripheral blood. Here the chain combines TRBV28 and TRBJ1-2; no D segment can be confidently identified. The source is a human donor with narcolepsy. CDR3 reads: CASSKQLYGYTF. The sequence in DNA is TGTGCCAGCAGTAAACAGCTCTATGGCTACACCTTC.